This record covers a single T cell receptor beta chain. This entry belongs to a study of shared clonotypes between healthy human individuals. The CDR3 length is 14 residues. Trimming removed 9 bases from V and 2 bases from J; junction bases left unmatched: 10. Germline V gene data show CDR1 as LNHDA and CDR2 as SQIVND (reference sequence). Each of the donors was a healthy adult who was HIV-negative and had not had a recent acute infection or vaccination. Sequencing was performed with immunoSEQ multiplex PCR; in TCRdb, only in-frame clones are kept and a portion is missing. The sample contains more than 550,000 clones, 90% of which appear only once.

The chain couples TRBV19 to TRBJ2-7, with 7 bases fitting TRBD2. The sequence was collected from a man aged 18 to 29 in good health. Some clones in this sample may be carry-over from other donors' samples. The sequencing input was memory CD8+ T cells from PBMCs. Sample subset: CD45RO+ cells pooled with CCR7-negative TemRA cells. CDR3 sequence: CASQDFGGAYEQYF. Here the CDR3 DNA reads TGTGCCAGCCAGGATTTTGGGGGGGCCTACGAGCAGTACTTC.